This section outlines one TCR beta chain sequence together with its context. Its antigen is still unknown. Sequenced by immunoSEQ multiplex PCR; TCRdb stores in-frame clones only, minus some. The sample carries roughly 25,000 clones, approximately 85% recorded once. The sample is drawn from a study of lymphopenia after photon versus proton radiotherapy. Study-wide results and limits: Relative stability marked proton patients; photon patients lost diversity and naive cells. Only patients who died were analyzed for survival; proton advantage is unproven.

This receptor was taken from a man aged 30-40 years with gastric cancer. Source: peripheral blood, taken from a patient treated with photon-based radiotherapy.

In nucleotides, the CDR3 is TGTGCCAGTAAACCTCCGGGCTGGGGGGCCCTTGAAAAACTGTTTTTT. It codes for CASKPPGWGALEKLFF. V usage is TRBV19 and J usage is TRBJ1-4, with D possibly matching TRBD1 (6 bases). V lost 7 bases and J lost 7, with 22 bases in between. Germline V gives CDR1 LNHDA, CDR2 SQIVND (reference sequence). There are 16 residues in the CDR3.